This T cell receptor (beta chain) was captured in a study of immune heterogeneity within non-small cell lung tumors. Per sample, approximately 570 ng of bulk tumor genomic DNA was the template used. During surgery, several far-apart biopsies were obtained from every primary tumor. Samples came from untreated patients having curative surgery for newly diagnosed non-small cell lung cancer. Individuals who provided samples were patients with newly diagnosed non-small cell lung cancer who were having surgery with curative intent. Amplifying TCR beta CDR3 involved multiplex PCR carried out with 32 V and 13 J primers. TCRdb re-called the multiplex PCR reads through MiXCR, storing one row per CDR3 protein. The table lists some 2,500 distinct CDR3 sequences, 51% of them singletons. The CDR3 contains 15 residues. V shed 5 bases, J shed 1 base, and the junction held 4 bases outside the gene matches. Germline-derived CDR1 and CDR2 are MDHEN and SYDVKM.

The sample taken for sequencing was lung tumor tissue. The clonotype originates from a man aged 45-65 years with non-small cell lung cancer. This chain connects TRBV28 to TRBJ2-3, with 9 bases lining up with TRBD1. The CDR3 sequence: CASSLRTGGTDTQYF. CDR3 DNA: TGTGCCAGCAGTCTCCGGACAGGGGGCACAGATACGCAGTATTTT.